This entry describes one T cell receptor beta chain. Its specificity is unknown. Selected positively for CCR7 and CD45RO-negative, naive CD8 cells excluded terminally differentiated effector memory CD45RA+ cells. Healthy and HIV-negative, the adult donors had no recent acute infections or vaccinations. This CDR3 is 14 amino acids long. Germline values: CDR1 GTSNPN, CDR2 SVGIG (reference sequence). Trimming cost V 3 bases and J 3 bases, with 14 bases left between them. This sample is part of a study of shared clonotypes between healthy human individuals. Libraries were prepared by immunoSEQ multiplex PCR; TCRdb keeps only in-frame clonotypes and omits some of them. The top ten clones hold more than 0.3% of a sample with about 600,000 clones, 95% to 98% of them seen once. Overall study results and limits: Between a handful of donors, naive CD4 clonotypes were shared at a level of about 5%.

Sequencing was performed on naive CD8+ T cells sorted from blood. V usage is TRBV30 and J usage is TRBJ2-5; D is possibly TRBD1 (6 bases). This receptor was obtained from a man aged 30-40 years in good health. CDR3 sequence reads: CAWSQTGLEETQYF. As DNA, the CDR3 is TGTGCCTGGAGCCAAACAGGGCTGGAAGAGACCCAGTACTTC.